The rows below give T cell receptor beta chains drawn from one sample of a study of neurological immune-mediated disorders. TCRdb reprocessed the 5' RACE reads with MiXCR, giving one entry per CDR3 protein. The sample has tens of thousands of distinct CDR3 sequences, 9.5% to 12% seen once. Sequencing was performed on PBMCs. The receptor set was obtained from a man in his 60s in good health. Each CDR3 is given with its conserved first and last residue. The D gene is left open where the match is weak. Size is stated for part of the rows, as once, few or many counts, or as a class when the clone is expanded.

size: .
J: TRBJ2-1
V: TRBV7-3
length: 14
D: .
CDR3: CASSLIQGSNEQFF
DNA: TGTGCAAGCAGCTTAATCCAGGGAAGCAATGAGCAGTTCTTC

size: many
J: TRBJ2-7
V: TRBV7-2
length: 17
D: TRBD2
CDR3: CASSLTLTSGGNNEQYF
DNA: TGTGCCAGCAGCTTAACCCTGACTAGCGGGGGGAACAACGAGCAGTACTTC

size: .
J: TRBJ1-3
V: TRBV19
length: 14
D: .
CDR3: CASRTGPTGNTIYF
DNA: TGTGCCAGTAGAACGGGACCGACTGGAAACACCATATATTTT

size: .
J: TRBJ2-4
V: TRBV19
length: 14
D: TRBD1
CDR3: CASSAGQGANIQYF
DNA: TGTGCCAGTAGTGCCGGACAGGGGGCAAACATTCAGTACTTC

size: few
J: TRBJ1-6
V: TRBV7-2
length: 12
D: .
CDR3: CASSLGDGHLHF
DNA: TGTGCCAGCAGCTTAGGGGACGGGCACCTCCACTTT

size: many
J: TRBJ1-2
V: TRBV7-9
length: 21
D: TRBD1
CDR3: CASSLTRSVWTGTVKNYGYTF
DNA: TGTGCCAGCAGCTTAACCCGTAGCGTCTGGACAGGGACCGTCAAAAACTATGGCTACACCTTC

size: many
J: TRBJ2-5
V: TRBV7-9
length: 14
D: .
CDR3: CASSFDGIQETQYF
DNA: TGTGCCAGCAGCTTCGACGGGATCCAAGAGACCCAGTACTTC

size: many
J: TRBJ1-2
V: TRBV6-1
length: 13
D: TRBD1
CDR3: CASSETGVDGYTF
DNA: TGTGCCAGCAGTGAGACAGGGGTGGATGGCTACACCTTC

size: medium-sized
J: TRBJ1-1
V: TRBV29-1
length: 12
D: .
CDR3: CSASGGETEAFF
DNA: TGCAGCGCCTCGGGAGGGGAAACTGAAGCTTTCTTT

size: many
J: TRBJ1-3
V: TRBV18
length: 13
D: .
CDR3: CASSQGPGNTIYF
DNA: TGTGCCAGCTCTCAAGGTCCGGGAAACACCATATATTTT

size: many
J: TRBJ1-5
V: TRBV12-3/TRBV12-4
length: 14
D: .
CDR3: CASSQTGENQPQHF
DNA: TGTGCCAGCAGCCAAACGGGCGAGAATCAGCCCCAGCATTTT

size: few
J: TRBJ2-5
V: TRBV20-1
length: 14
D: .
CDR3: CSARDIGGGETQYF
DNA: TGCAGTGCTAGAGATATAGGGGGAGGAGAGACCCAGTACTTC

size: medium-sized
J: TRBJ2-7
V: TRBV27
length: 14
D: TRBD1
CDR3: CASSSYRGPGEQYF
DNA: TGTGCCAGCAGTTCATACAGGGGGCCGGGGGAGCAGTACTTC

size: many
J: TRBJ1-2
V: TRBV5-6
length: 13
D: .
CDR3: CASSLTRADGYTF
DNA: TGTGCCAGCAGCTTGACGCGGGCGGATGGCTACACCTTC

size: many
J: TRBJ2-3
V: TRBV20-1
length: 15
D: .
CDR3: CSATRESSSTDTQYF
DNA: TGCAGTGCTACCCGGGAGAGTTCTAGCACAGATACGCAGTATTTT

size: many
J: TRBJ1-2
V: TRBV7-2
length: 12
D: .
CDR3: CASSLDYYGYTF
DNA: TGTGCCAGCAGCTTGGATTACTATGGCTACACCTTC

size: many
J: TRBJ2-7
V: TRBV2
length: 15
D: .
CDR3: CASSKGRTFSYEQYF
DNA: TGTGCCAGCAGCAAAGGACGGACCTTCTCCTACGAGCAGTACTTC

size: .
J: TRBJ2-3
V: TRBV7-2
length: 14
D: TRBD1
CDR3: CASSFRLTGDTQYF
DNA: TGTGCCAGCAGCTTCAGGTTGACAGGGGATACGCAGTATTTT

size: many
J: TRBJ1-2
V: TRBV20-1
length: 14
D: .
CDR3: CSARVAGGSYGYTF
DNA: TGCAGTGCTAGAGTAGCGGGAGGGTCCTATGGCTACACCTTC

size: many
J: TRBJ1-1
V: TRBV15
length: 15
D: .
CDR3: CATSPSGREDTEAFF
DNA: TGTGCCACCAGCCCGAGTGGAAGGGAGGACACTGAAGCTTTCTTT

size: many
J: TRBJ2-7
V: TRBV20-1
length: 12
D: .
CDR3: CSGTGRLYEQYF
DNA: TGCAGCGGTACAGGGCGCCTCTACGAGCAGTACTTC

size: many
J: TRBJ2-7
V: TRBV20-1
length: 13
D: TRBD1
CDR3: CSAVTGTGDEQYF
DNA: TGCAGTGCCGTGACAGGGACGGGCGACGAGCAGTACTTC

size: many
J: TRBJ2-5
V: TRBV27
length: 17
D: TRBD2
CDR3: CASSLLGLAGTQETQYF
DNA: TGTGCCAGCAGTTTATTAGGTCTAGCGGGGACCCAAGAGACCCAGTACTTC

size: many
J: TRBJ2-1
V: TRBV20-1
length: 14
D: TRBD1
CDR3: CSAWDRARVNEQFF
DNA: TGCAGTGCGTGGGACAGGGCAAGGGTTAATGAGCAGTTCTTC

size: many
J: TRBJ1-1
V: TRBV7-9
length: 16
D: .
CDR3: CASSLSNQRRNTEAFF
DNA: TGTGCCAGCAGCTTATCCAATCAAAGGAGGAACACTGAAGCTTTCTTT

size: many
J: TRBJ1-1
V: TRBV5-1
length: 16
D: TRBD1
CDR3: CASSNGQGGFVTEAFF
DNA: TGCGCCAGCAGCAACGGACAGGGGGGTTTTGTCACTGAAGCTTTCTTT

size: many
J: TRBJ1-1
V: TRBV6-5
length: 17
D: TRBD1
CDR3: CASSGGQADLQYTEAFF
DNA: TGTGCCAGCAGTGGTGGACAGGCGGACTTACAATACACTGAAGCTTTCTTT

size: many
J: TRBJ1-1
V: TRBV3-1
length: 15
D: .
CDR3: CASSQRGSETGGAFF
DNA: TGTGCCAGCAGCCAAAGGGGGTCGGAGACGGGTGGAGCTTTCTTT

size: many
J: TRBJ2-5
V: TRBV20-1
length: 14
D: TRBD2
CDR3: CSARLAGTQETQYF
DNA: TGCAGTGCCCGACTAGCGGGGACCCAAGAGACCCAGTACTTC

size: .
J: TRBJ1-2
V: TRBV20-1
length: 11
D: .
CDR3: CSASGVYGYTF
DNA: TGCAGTGCCTCAGGGGTATATGGCTACACCTTC

size: .
J: TRBJ2-3
V: TRBV11-2
length: 14
D: .
CDR3: CASGLERGTDTQYF
DNA: TGTGCCAGCGGCTTGGAACGAGGCACAGATACGCAGTATTTT

size: many
J: TRBJ2-7
V: TRBV2
length: 13
D: .
CDR3: CASSVGGGYEQYF
DNA: TGTGCCAGCAGTGTAGGGGGAGGCTACGAGCAGTACTTC

size: many
J: TRBJ1-1
V: TRBV6-5
length: 15
D: .
CDR3: CASSYSQGRGTEAFF
DNA: TGTGCCAGCAGTTACTCGCAGGGGAGGGGGACTGAAGCTTTCTTT